These 27 T cell receptor beta chains originate from one sample sequenced in a study of early T cells in non-severe SARS-CoV-2 infection. TCRdb re-called the 5' RACE reads through MiXCR, storing one row per CDR3 protein. This table has approximately 85,000 distinct CDR3 sequences, around an eighth appearing once. The sample taken for sequencing was whole blood. Receptors were obtained from an adult who was a healthcare worker with PCR-confirmed SARS-CoV-2 infection or an uninfected control (not recorded which).

V is TRBV20-1 and J is TRBJ2-3, with TRBD2 identical over 7 bases. The CDR3 consists of 15 residues. Germline values: CDR1 DFQATT, CDR2 SNEGSKA (reference sequence). V lost 4 bases to trimming and J lost 1 base; unmatched junction nucleotides: 8. For the CDR3, the DNA is TGCAGTGCTAACCCCAGCGGGATCGGCACAGATACGCAGTATTTT. Protein: CSANPSGIGTDTQYF.

This clonotype appeared many times. The V and J genes are TRBV6-5 and TRBJ2-1, with 13 bases lining up with TRBD2. The CDR3 length is 16 residues. The V gene's germline CDR1 is MNHEY and CDR2 SVGAGI. Unmatched junction bases numbered 5, after V lost 0 bases and J lost 9 bases. CDR3 residues: CASSYSTSGRSSEQFF. The CDR3 nucleotides read TGTGCCAGCAGTTACTCGACTAGCGGGAGGTCCAGTGAGCAGTTCTTC.

This clonotype came up a few times. The V gene is TRBV12-3 or TRBV12-4, the J gene TRBJ2-3; 7 bases line up with TRBD2. The V and J ends lost 5 bases and 1 base, in that order; junction bases with no gene match: 6. The CDR3 extends over 15 amino acids. CDR3 sequence reads: CASSPLLARTDTQYF. The DNA for the CDR3 is TGTGCCAGCAGTCCACTACTAGCGCGCACAGATACGCAGTATTTT.

V is TRBV29-1 and J is TRBJ2-7; D is undetermined. The CDR3 length is 13 residues. Germline-derived CDR1 and CDR2 are SQVTM and ANQGSEA. Trimming took off 7 bases at V and 5 bases at J, with 18 bases between the two ends. The CDR3 sequence is CSGPGSAPNEQYF. CDR3 DNA: TGCAGCGGTCCGGGCTCAGCCCCAAACGAGCAGTACTTC.

V is TRBV13 and J is TRBJ1-1; D unclear. V dropped 6 bases and J dropped 1 base, with 12 bases sitting between them. CDR3 length: 14 amino acids. Germline CDR1 PRHDT, CDR2 FYEKMQ (reference sequence). The CDR3 is CASRLFLGNTEAFF. CDR3 DNA: TGTGCCAGCAGGCTCTTCCTTGGGAACACTGAAGCTTTCTTT.

This clonotype was seen repeatedly, ten times or more. V and J are TRBV12-3 or TRBV12-4 and TRBJ1-2; D might be TRBD1 (6 bases). The CDR3 length is 13 residues. V dropped 5 bases and J dropped 2 bases, with 9 bases sitting between them. Written as DNA, the CDR3 is TGTGCCAGCAGTCCGCAGGGGAACTATGGCTACACCTTC. This codes for CASSPQGNYGYTF.

The table lists this clonotype with a few counts. The V call is TRBV10-3, the J call TRBJ2-3; no clear D. Trimming removed 8 bases at V and 1 base at J, with 10 bases between. Germline CDR1 is ENHRY and CDR2 is SYGVKD. CDR3 length: 13 amino acids. The CDR3 spells CAILQTGTDTQYF. The DNA of the CDR3 is TGTGCCATCCTCCAGACTGGCACAGATACGCAGTATTTT.

This clonotype was seen repeatedly, ten times or more. The rearrangement uses TRBV24-1 and TRBJ2-5; maybe TRBD1 (6 bases). The CDR3 loop spans 15 amino acids. In germline, CDR1 is KGHDR, CDR2 SFDVKD. The ends were cut back, 1 base at V and 4 bases at J, with 12 bases in the middle. The CDR3 sequence is CATSDFSGARETQYF. CDR3 DNA: TGTGCCACCAGTGATTTTTCAGGGGCTCGAGAGACCCAGTACTTC.

This clonotype was seen only a few times. The chain couples TRBV4-3 to TRBJ2-1; 7 bases match TRBD1. From germline, CDR1 is LGHNA and CDR2 YSLEER. The CDR3 consists of 17 residues. V lost 0 bases and J lost 1; bases outside the gene matches: 6. The CDR3 loop is CASSQDLGTVSYNEQFF. In DNA form, the CDR3 reads TGCGCCAGCAGCCAAGATCTAGGGACAGTGTCCTACAATGAGCAGTTCTTC.

This clonotype was detected a few times. The V gene is TRBV20-1, the J gene TRBJ1-2; tentatively, D is TRBD1 (6 bases). V lost 0 bases and J lost 3, with 8 bases in between. This CDR3 region has 13 residues. Per the germline V gene, CDR1 is DFQATT and CDR2 is SNEGSKA (reference sequence). The CDR3 loop reads CSARDTGYYGYTF. The CDR3 DNA reads as TGCAGTGCTAGAGATACAGGGTACTATGGCTACACCTTC.

This clonotype was seen at least ten times. J is TRBJ2-3 and V is TRBV7-2, with 8 bases aligning to TRBD2. V was clipped by 5 bases and J by 2 bases; unmatched bases: 9. The CDR3 extends over 16 amino acids. From germline, CDR1 is SGHTA and CDR2 FQGNSA. CDR3 protein: CASSPGGGGSTDTQYF. DNA of the CDR3: TGTGCCAGCAGCCCGGGAGGGGGGGGTTCCACAGATACGCAGTATTTT.

This clonotype appeared a few times. The genes are TRBV7-9 and TRBJ2-1; 7 bases are a match to TRBD2. The CDR3 spans 13 residues. V lost 1 base, J lost 13 bases, and 7 bases stayed unmatched. The germline V gene encodes CDR1 SEHNR and CDR2 FQNEAQ (reference sequence). CDR3 DNA: TGTGCCAGCAGCTTAGGGGGAGGGCTGGAACAGTTCTTC. This encodes CASSLGGGLEQFF.

The sample holds many counts of this clonotype. The rearrangement uses TRBV25-1 and TRBJ2-7; 7 positions match TRBD1. CDR3 size: 14 residues. V lost 5 bases to trimming and J lost 8 bases; unmatched junction nucleotides: 12. CDR1 is MGHDK, CDR2 SYGVNS, per germline. CDR3 nucleotide sequence: TGTGCCAGCAGTCCCGGGACAGAGCCGTTTCAGCAGTACTTC. This encodes CASSPGTEPFQQYF.

J is TRBJ2-2 and V is TRBV7-9, with 8 nucleotides matching TRBD1. CDR3 size: 15 residues. Germline CDR1 and CDR2: SEHNR and FQNEAQ (reference sequence). After removal of 7 bases from V and 6 bases from J, the junction contained 10 bases not matched to a gene. CDR3 sequence (DNA): TGTGCCAGCACCACAGGGGGACAAGGGTCCGGGGAGCTGTTTTTT. Protein product: CASTTGGQGSGELFF.

This clonotype has a handful of counts. The DNA for the CDR3 is TGTGCCAGCAGTTACGGGGGCGAGGCCTATGGCTACACCTTC. Its protein is CASSYGGEAYGYTF. The chain employs TRBV6-5 and TRBJ1-2, with a tentative D call TRBD1 (6 bases). The germline gives CDR1 MNHEY, CDR2 SVGAGI. The CDR3 extends over 14 amino acids. The V gene lost 2 bases and the J gene lost 4 bases, with 11 bases spanning the gap.

The rearrangement joins TRBV5-6 to TRBJ2-3; the match to TRBD2 covers 10 bases. Trimming at V came to 3 bases and at J to 2 bases, leaving 9 bases not matched to a gene. Per germline, CDR1 SGHDT and CDR2 YYEEEE. CDR3 length: 17 residues. The CDR3, as DNA: TGTGCCAGCAGCTGGGGGCTAGCGGGAGAATACACAGATACGCAGTATTTT. This sequence encodes CASSWGLAGEYTDTQYF.

This clonotype was picked up a small number of times. The chain links TRBV3-1 to TRBJ2-3, with 11 bases fitting TRBD2. Losses at the gene ends were 5 bases for V and 7 bases for J; bases not matched to a gene: 8. This CDR3 spans 15 amino acids. Germline CDR1 and CDR2: LGHDT and YNNKEL (reference sequence). CDR3 sequence (DNA): TGTGCCAGCAGCGAGACTAGCGGGATGATTAATACGCAGTATTTT. It is translated as CASSETSGMINTQYF.

Comment on this clonotype: At one of its ends the junction is not consistent with the germline gene, which may arise from a read error. The chain links TRBV19 to TRBJ2-2; the match to TRBD1 covers 7 bases. There are 16 residues in the CDR3. Germline V gives CDR1 LNHDA, CDR2 SQIVND (reference sequence). Written as DNA, the CDR3 is TGTACCAGTAGTACTCCCGGGACAGCGAACACCGGGGAGCTGTTTTTT. This encodes CTSSTPGTANTGELFF.

The V call is TRBV12-3 or TRBV12-4, the J call TRBJ2-1; 12 bases align to TRBD2. There are 15 residues in the CDR3. The V gene end was trimmed by 8 bases and the J gene end by 9 bases; junction bases not matched to a gene: 11. CDR3 coding DNA: TGTGCCAGCGCTTCGGCTAGCGGGAGGGTCACTGAGCAGTTCTTC. It yields the protein CASASASGRVTEQFF.

The chain has TRBV19 and TRBJ2-3; TRBD2 aligns across 9 bases. The trim removed 5 bases at V and 2 bases at J, leaving 11 bases unmatched. CDR1 is LNHDA and CDR2 is SQIVND in the germline V gene (reference sequence). The CDR3 has 17 residues. CDR3 loop: CASSARPAGGPTDTQYF. CDR3 sequence (DNA): TGTGCCAGTAGTGCACGCCCGGCGGGAGGGCCCACAGATACGCAGTATTTT.

The chain joins TRBV5-6 to TRBJ2-7, with 9 bases lining up with TRBD2. V shed 4 bases, J shed 6 bases, and the junction held 8 bases outside the gene matches. CDR3 length equals 14 residues. Germline CDR1 reads SGHDT; CDR2 reads YYEEEE. CDR3 sequence: CASSTSSGSAEQYF. The CDR3 DNA reads as TGTGCCAGCAGCACGAGTAGCGGGAGCGCCGAGCAGTACTTC.

This clonotype was seen a single time. The V call is TRBV5-1, the J call TRBJ2-5; D ambiguous. Germline CDR1 and CDR2: SGHRS and YFSETQ. V lost 0 bases and J 1 base, leaving 7 bases between the germline ends. This CDR3 region has 14 residues. CDR3: CASSLAGFQETQYF. The DNA for the CDR3 is TGCGCCAGCAGCTTGGCTGGGTTCCAAGAGACCCAGTACTTC.

This sequence joins TRBV5-4 and TRBJ2-2; D uncertain. This CDR3 is 17 amino acids long. V was pared by 1 base and J by 0 bases, with 13 bases between. In germline, CDR1 is SGHNT, CDR2 YYREEE (reference sequence). CDR3 nucleotides: TGTGCCAGCAGCTTGTATGGTTCCCGGCCGAACACCGGGGAGCTGTTTTTT. Protein product: CASSLYGSRPNTGELFF.

There are a few counts of this clonotype. The genes are TRBV6-1 and TRBJ2-6; possible D gene TRBD1, 5 bases. V was cut by 8 bases and J by 1 base, with 9 bases left in between. Germline CDR1 MNHNS, CDR2 SASEGT. CDR3 size: 14 residues. CDR3 DNA sequence: TGTGCCAGCTTGAAGGGGTCTGGGGCCAACGTCCTGACTTTC. Amino acids: CASLKGSGANVLTF.

This clonotype was seen more than once but under ten times. This chain connects TRBV9 to TRBJ2-1; D remains unclear. Trimming removed 0 bases from V and 10 bases from J, with 11 bases in between. CDR3 length equals 13 residues. In germline, CDR1 is SGDLS, CDR2 YYNGEE. CDR3 DNA sequence: TGTGCCAGCAGCGTAGCGGGCTACGAAGAGCAGTTCTTC. Protein: CASSVAGYEEQFF.

This clonotype has a single count. The chain links TRBV29-1 to TRBJ2-1, with 13 positions matching TRBD2. Germline V gene lookup returns CDR1 SQVTM and CDR2 ANQGSEA. This CDR3 is built from 14 residues. With 7 bases clipped from V and 7 bases from J, the junction kept 7 bases outside the gene matches. The CDR3 DNA follows: TGCAGCGCCAAGGGACTAGCGGGACTTAATGAGCAGTTCTTC. Translating gives CSAKGLAGLNEQFF.

This chain uses TRBV15 with TRBJ2-1; 7 bases are shared with TRBD2. V shed 0 bases and J 15 bases; nucleotides not matched to a gene: 14. The CDR3 extends over 15 amino acids. CDR1 LNHNV and CDR2 YYDKDF come from the germline V gene (reference sequence). The CDR3 reads CATSRDINAGDPRFF. CDR3 nucleotides: TGTGCCACCAGCAGAGATATAAACGCGGGAGATCCTCGGTTCTTC.